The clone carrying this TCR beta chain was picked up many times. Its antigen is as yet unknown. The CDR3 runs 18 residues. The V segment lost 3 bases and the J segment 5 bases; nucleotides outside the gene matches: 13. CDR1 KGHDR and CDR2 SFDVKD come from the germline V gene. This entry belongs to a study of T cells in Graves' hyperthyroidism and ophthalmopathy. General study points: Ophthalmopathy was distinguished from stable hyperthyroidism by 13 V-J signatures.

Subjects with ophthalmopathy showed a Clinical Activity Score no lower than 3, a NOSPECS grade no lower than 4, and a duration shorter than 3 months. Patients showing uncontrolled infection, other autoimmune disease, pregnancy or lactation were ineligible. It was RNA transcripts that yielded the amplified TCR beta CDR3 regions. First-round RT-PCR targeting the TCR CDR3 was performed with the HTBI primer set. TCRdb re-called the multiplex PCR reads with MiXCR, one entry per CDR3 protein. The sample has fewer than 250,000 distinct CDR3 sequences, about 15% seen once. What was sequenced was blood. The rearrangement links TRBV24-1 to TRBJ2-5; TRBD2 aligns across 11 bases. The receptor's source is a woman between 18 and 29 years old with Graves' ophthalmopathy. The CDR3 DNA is TGTGCCACCAGTGATCCAGGTGGTAGCGGGAGGGCCGAGGAGACCCAGTACTTC. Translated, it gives CATSDPGGSGRAEETQYF.